The 4 T cell receptor beta chains listed next were all sequenced from one sample in a study of blood T cell repertoires in COVID-19. This table comes from immunoSEQ multiplex PCR, and its TCRdb copy is limited to in-frame clones, with some not included. Of just over 300,000 clones in the sample, about nine tenths were seen once. Sequencing was done on a sample of peripheral blood. The receptors come from a man between 18 and 35 years old with active or convalescent COVID-19.

The CDR3 region is CASSFRGSTEAFF. The CDR3 coding sequence is TGTGCCAGCAGTTTCAGGGGATCCACTGAAGCTTTCTTT. This chain links TRBV28 with TRBJ1-1, with D perhaps matching TRBD1 (6 bases). V was clipped by 3 bases and J by 4 bases, with 9 bases between them. Germline assignment: CDR1 MDHEN and CDR2 SYDVKM. The CDR3 runs 13 residues.

The count of this clone is one. The rearrangement uses TRBV9 and TRBJ2-5, with 10 positions matching TRBD2. Germline loops: CDR1 SGDLS, CDR2 YYNGEE. V was pared by 4 bases and J by 4 bases, with 22 bases of the junction left unmatched. CDR3 length: 20 amino acids. For the CDR3, the DNA is TGTGCCAGCAGCCCCCCCCAGCGGGGGGGCGGGTGGGCATTAGGAGAGACCCAGTACTTC. Its translation: CASSPPQRGGGWALGETQYF.

This chain connects TRBV6-2 or TRBV6-3 to TRBJ2-3, with TRBD2 as a possible D gene (5 bases). Germline CDR1 MNHEY, CDR2 SVGEGT. The CDR3 has 18 amino acids. V was trimmed by 3 bases and J by 4 bases, leaving 23 bases between them. CDR3 bases: TGTGCCAGCAGTTATAAAGCGGTTGGGCTTCTAGGCGCAGATACGCAGTATTTT. Amino acid sequence: CASSYKAVGLLGADTQYF.

V gene TRBV2 combines with J gene TRBJ1-5, with TRBD1 matching over 8 bases. CDR1 and CDR2 from the germline V gene are SNHLY and FYNNEI. V dropped 8 bases and J dropped 6; count of bases not matched to a gene: 6. This CDR3 is 13 amino acids long. The CDR3 loop reads CASSGTGGQPQHF. CDR3 nucleotides: TGTGCCAGCTCTGGGACAGGCGGTCAGCCCCAGCATTTT. The full variable domain, completed using reference TRBV2 and TRBJ1-5, is EPEVTQTPSHQVTQMGQEVILRCVPISNHLYFYWYRQILGQKVEFLVSFYNNEISEKSEIFDDQFSVERPDGSNFTLKIRSTKLEDSAMYFCASSGTGGQPQHFGDGTRLSIL.